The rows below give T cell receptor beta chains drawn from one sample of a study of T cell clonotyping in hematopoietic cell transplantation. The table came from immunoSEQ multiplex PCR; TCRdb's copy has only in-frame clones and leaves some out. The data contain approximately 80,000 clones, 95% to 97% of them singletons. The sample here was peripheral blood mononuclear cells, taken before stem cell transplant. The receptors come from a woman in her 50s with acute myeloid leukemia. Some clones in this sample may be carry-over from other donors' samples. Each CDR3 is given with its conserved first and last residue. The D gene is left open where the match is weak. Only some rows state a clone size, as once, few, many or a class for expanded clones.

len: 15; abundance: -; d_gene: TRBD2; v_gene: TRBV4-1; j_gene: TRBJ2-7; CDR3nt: TGCGCCAGCAGCCAGACCGGGACTAGTTCTTCCGAGCAGTACTTC; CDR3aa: CASSQTGTSSSEQYF
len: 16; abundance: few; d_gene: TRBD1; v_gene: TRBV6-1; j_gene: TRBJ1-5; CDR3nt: TGTGCCAGCAGTGAAAGCTCAGGGGGTGGGTATCAGCCCCAGCATTTT; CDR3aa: CASSESSGGGYQPQHF
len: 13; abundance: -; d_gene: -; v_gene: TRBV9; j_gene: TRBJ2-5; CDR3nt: TGTGCCAGCAGCGTGGGGACCCAAGAGACCCAGTACTTC; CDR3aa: CASSVGTQETQYF
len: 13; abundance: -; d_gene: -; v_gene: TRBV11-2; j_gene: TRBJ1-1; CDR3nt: TGTGCCAGCAGCTTACACGGGAACACTGAAGCTTTCTTT; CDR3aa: CASSLHGNTEAFF
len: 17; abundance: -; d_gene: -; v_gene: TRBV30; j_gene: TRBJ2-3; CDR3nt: TGTGCCTGGAGTGTTTCCTGGACTAGCCCAGGGGGAGATACGCAGTATTTT; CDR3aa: CAWSVSWTSPGGDTQYF
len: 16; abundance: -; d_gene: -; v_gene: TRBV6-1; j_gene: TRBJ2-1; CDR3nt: TGTGCCAGCAGTGGGCCAGAGGACGTTAGGTACAATGAGCAGTTCTTC; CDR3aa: CASSGPEDVRYNEQFF
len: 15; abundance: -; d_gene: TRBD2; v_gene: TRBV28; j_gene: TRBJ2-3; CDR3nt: TGTGCCAGCAGTTCCCTCGGGACTAGCGTCCATACGCAGTATTTT; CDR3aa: CASSSLGTSVHTQYF
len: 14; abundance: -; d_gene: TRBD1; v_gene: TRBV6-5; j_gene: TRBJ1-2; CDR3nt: TGTGCCAGCAACCGAGACAGGGAATTTCACGGCTACACCTTC; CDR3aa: CASNRDREFHGYTF
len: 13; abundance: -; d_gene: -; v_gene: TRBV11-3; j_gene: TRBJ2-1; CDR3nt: TGTGCCAGCAGCCAGAATCGTTACAATGAGCAGTTCTTC; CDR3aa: CASSQNRYNEQFF
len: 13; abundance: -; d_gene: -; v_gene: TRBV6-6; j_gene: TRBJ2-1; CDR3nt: TGTGCCAGCGGTCAATTTTTTGGGGGTGAGCAGTTCTTC; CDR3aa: CASGQFFGGEQFF
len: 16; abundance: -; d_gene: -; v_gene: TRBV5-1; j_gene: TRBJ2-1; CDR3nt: TGCGCCAGCAGCCCGGAAGGGGGGGGGAGGTACAATGAGCAGTTCTTC; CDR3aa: CASSPEGGGRYNEQFF